Following are 12 T cell receptor beta chains from one sample sequenced in a study of CD8 T cells in ankylosing spondylitis (dated by TCRdb to 2016 to 2017). Library preparation used 5' RACE. Sequencing was carried out with an Illumina HiSeq 2500. Using fastp trimming at Q25 and MiXCR clonotype assembly, TCRdb reanalyzed the public sequencing data and kept in-frame beta chains. All rows with the same CDR3 protein become a single entry with the most common DNA and genes. This sample gives 200,000 to 250,000 distinct CDR3 sequences in total; about 26% of them show up just once. The ten largest clonotypes hold under 8% of the sample. The sequenced sample consisted of blood, either unsorted or a sorted T cell fraction (not recorded which). The receptors stem from a male donor with ankylosing spondylitis or in good health (not recorded which).

With regard to this clonotype: One end of the junction varies from germline; a read error may be responsible. CDR3 sequence: CASRGRGLSTDPQYF. In DNA, the CDR3 is TGCGCCAGCAGGGGCAGGGGGCTAAGCACAGATCCGCAGTATTTT. The chain links TRBV5-1 to TRBJ2-3, with 8 bases fitting TRBD1. Germline CDR1 reads SGHRS; CDR2 reads YFSETQ. The CDR3 is 15 amino acids.

Ten or more counts support this clonotype. The chain has TRBV10-3 and TRBJ2-7; D call uncertain. The CDR3 loop spans 9 amino acids. CDR1 is ENHRY and CDR2 is SYGVKD in the germline V gene. V lost 8 bases and J lost 4, with 3 bases in between. The CDR3 reads CAIGYEQYF. The CDR3 DNA sequence: TGTGCCATCGGTTACGAGCAGTACTTC.

This clonotype came up a few times. The chain combines TRBV20-1 with TRBJ2-1, with TRBD2 matching 10 bases. The J segment lost 7 bases and the V segment lost 0 bases, leaving 6 bases of the junction unmatched. CDR1 is DFQATT, CDR2 SNEGSKA, per germline (reference sequence). This CDR3 contains 15 residues. CDR3 bases: TGCAGTGCTAGAGAACCGGGACTAGCGAATAATGAGCAGTTCTTC. Protein product: CSAREPGLANNEQFF.

This clonotype was recorded at least ten times. The chain couples TRBV18 to TRBJ1-6; D may be TRBD1 (6 bases). The germline CDR1 and CDR2 sequences are KGHSH and LQKENI. The CDR3 is made up of 15 amino acids. V was trimmed by 0 bases and J by 8 bases, leaving 11 bases between them. The CDR3 sequence: CASSPPSGAYSPLHF. CDR3 nucleotide sequence: TGTGCCAGCTCACCACCCTCAGGGGCGTATTCACCCCTCCACTTT. The full variable domain, in which reference TRBV18 and TRBJ1-6 provide the parts outside the CDR3, is NAGVMQNPRHLVRRRGQEARLRCSPMKGHSHVYWYRQLPEEGLKFMVYLQKENIIDESGMPKERFSAEFPKEGPSILRIQQVVRGDSAAYFCASSPPSGAYSPLHFGNGTRLTVT.

On this clonotype: A much larger clone lies one base from this, so it may be a read error. The chain is built from TRBV4-1 and TRBJ1-2; no clear D gene. Germline CDR1 reads MGHRA; CDR2 reads YSYEKL. Trimming took off 1 base at V and 4 bases at J, with 10 bases between the two ends. This CDR3 comprises 14 residues. The CDR3 sequence is CASSQGAESYGYTF. CDR3 nucleotide sequence: TGCGCCAGCAGCCAAGGGGCAGAGAGCTATGGCTACACCTTC.

The V call is TRBV6-5, the J call TRBJ2-7; 8 nucleotides line up with TRBD1. After removal of 2 bases from V and 2 bases from J, the junction contained 5 bases not matched to a gene. The germline gives CDR1 MNHEY, CDR2 SVGAGI. This CDR3 is built from 15 residues. This CDR3 reads CASSYGTGRTYEQYF. The CDR3 region has the DNA TGTGCCAGCAGTTACGGGACAGGAAGAACCTACGAGCAGTACTTC.

The chain has TRBV20-1 and TRBJ2-1; TRBD2 matches at 13 bases. The CDR3 is 15 amino acids. Germline V lookup: CDR1 DFQATT, CDR2 SNEGSKA (reference sequence). The V gene end was trimmed by 6 bases and the J gene end by 4 bases; junction bases not matched to a gene: 6. The CDR3 region has the DNA TGCAGTGCCCGGGCGGGACTAGCGGGATACAATGAGCAGTTCTTC. This encodes CSARAGLAGYNEQFF.

The J gene is TRBJ1-1, the V gene TRBV2; D is unclear. V gave up 1 base and J gave up 10 bases, with 7 bases separating them. The CDR3 covers 11 residues. Germline lookup yields CDR1 SNHLY and CDR2 FYNNEI. CDR3 sequence (DNA): TGTGCCAGCAGTGAAGGATATTCAGCTTTCTTT. Its protein is CASSEGYSAFF.

This clonotype was found a few times. The rearrangement uses TRBV27 and TRBJ2-4; possibly TRBD1 for D (5 bases). V was clipped by 5 bases and J by 0 bases, with 17 bases between them. This CDR3 is built from 17 residues. Germline CDR1 MNHEY, CDR2 SMNVEV (reference sequence). The CDR3 region has the DNA TGTGCCAGCAGTAGCGCCGACAGTCGTTTAGCCAAAAACATTCAGTACTTC. Translation: CASSSADSRLAKNIQYF.

The chain recombines TRBV20-1 with TRBJ2-1; D is perhaps TRBD2 (6 bases). Germline V lookup: CDR1 DFQATT, CDR2 SNEGSKA (reference sequence). V lost 0 bases and J lost 7, with 7 bases in between. The CDR3 is made up of 12 amino acids. The CDR3 nucleotides are TGCAGTGCTAGAGAACGGGAGAATGAGCAGTTCTTC. This sequence encodes CSARERENEQFF.

This clonotype has only a few counts. The rearrangement joins TRBV12-3 or TRBV12-4 to TRBJ2-7; 9 bases match TRBD2. This CDR3 region has 13 residues. Trimming at V came to 4 bases and at J to 6 bases, leaving 4 bases not matched to a gene. The CDR3 DNA reads as TGTGCCAGCAGTTCCTGGACTAGCGTCGAGCAGTACTTC. Its protein product is CASSSWTSVEQYF.

Points on this clonotype: A much larger clone lies one base from this, so it may be a read error. The rearrangement links TRBV7-2 to TRBJ2-7; D is perhaps TRBD1 or TRBD2 (5 bases each). Germline values: CDR1 SGHTA, CDR2 FQGNSA. CDR3 length: 13 amino acids. The CDR3 sequence is CASSTGTSVEQHF. In DNA form, the CDR3 reads TGTGCCAGCAGCACTGGGACCTCCGTCGAGCAGCACTTC.